The 13 T cell receptor beta chains below all came from one sample that was sequenced in a study of spatial heterogeneity in lung cancer (dated by TCRdb to about 2019). The sample's time point label is to be understood as: sample taken at primary tumor resection. Their specific antigens are unknown. Summary of the overall study and its limitations: The tumor nonsynonymous mutation count correlated with the number of expanded intratumoral alpha and beta TCRs.

Library preparation employed 5' RACE. The instrument was a NextSeq 500. The public reads were reanalyzed by TCRdb: fastp trimming at Q25, MiXCR alignment, in-frame beta chains only. Identical CDR3 proteins give one entry, which carries the most common genes and DNA. In all, the sample holds about 13,000 distinct CDR3 sequences, and about 3.2% of those were seen once. Together, the top ten hold 15% to 20% of the sample. Here the sequenced sample was lung tumor tissue, taken at surgery. The receptors shown here come from a male donor with early-stage non-small cell lung cancer.

This chain connects TRBV7-3 to TRBJ2-3, with D tentatively TRBD1 or TRBD2 (5 bases each). The CDR3 runs to 13 residues. V dropped 2 bases and J dropped 8 bases, with 11 bases sitting between them. The germline V gene has CDR1 SGHTA and CDR2 FQGTGA. Here the CDR3 DNA reads TGTGCCAGCAGCTTAGGCCCGAGGGGTACGCAGTATTTT. It yields the protein CASSLGPRGTQYF.

This clonotype was seen repeatedly, ten times or more. V usage is TRBV7-8 and J usage is TRBJ2-5, with 8 bases aligning to TRBD1. The CDR3 contains 15 residues. V lost 5 bases and J lost 7; bases outside the gene matches: 12. Germline V CDR1 and CDR2: SGHVS, FQNEAQ. In DNA form, the CDR3 reads TGTGCCAGCAGCACAAACTCGCAGGGGGCCGGGACCCAGTACTTC. This translates into CASSTNSQGAGTQYF.

This clonotype was observed many times. V is TRBV11-2 and J is TRBJ2-1, with TRBD2 identical over 10 bases. The V gene's germline CDR1 is SGHAT and CDR2 FQNNGV. V shed 5 bases and J 7 bases; nucleotides not matched to a gene: 8. The CDR3 has 15 amino acids. The CDR3 DNA is TGTGCCAGCAGCCCAGCGGGGGGGGTCGGAAATGAGCAGTTCTTC. Translation: CASSPAGGVGNEQFF.

This clonotype was seen at least ten times. The rearrangement uses TRBV18 and TRBJ1-1; no firm D call. Germline CDR1 KGHSH, CDR2 LQKENI. The CDR3 runs to 13 residues. Trimming removed 2 bases from V and 9 bases from J, with 13 bases in between. CDR3 residues: CASSPSLDHQAFF. Written as DNA, the CDR3 is TGTGCCAGCTCACCATCCCTGGACCATCAAGCTTTCTTT.

This clonotype was detected ten times or more. The rearrangement joins TRBV7-3 to TRBJ2-1; 7 nucleotides line up with TRBD2. Trimming took 4 bases from V and 7 from J; bases not matched to a gene: 7. Germline V gene data show CDR1 as SGHTA and CDR2 as FQGTGA. This CDR3 contains 14 residues. CDR3 region: CASSSRGGGNEQFF. CDR3 DNA sequence: TGTGCCAGCAGCTCTAGAGGCGGGGGAAATGAGCAGTTCTTC.

This clonotype was seen repeatedly, ten times or more. V and J are TRBV6-5 and TRBJ2-7; TRBD2 aligns across 9 bases. The germline V gene has CDR1 MNHEY and CDR2 SVGAGI. The V segment lost 7 bases and the J segment 2 bases; nucleotides outside the gene matches: 3. The CDR3 runs to 13 residues. The CDR3 sequence is CASKAGGPYEQYF. The CDR3 nucleotides are TGTGCCAGCAAGGCGGGGGGGCCCTACGAGCAGTACTTC.

Many counts were recorded for this clonotype. The chain couples TRBV6-5 to TRBJ1-4, with TRBD1 identical over 7 bases. The V segment lost 8 bases and the J segment 7 bases; nucleotides outside the gene matches: 7. This CDR3 has 13 residues. Germline V gene lookup returns CDR1 MNHEY and CDR2 SVGAGI. CDR3 sequence reads: CASRQGLSEKLFF. The CDR3 bases are TGTGCCAGCCGACAGGGATTGAGTGAAAAACTGTTTTTT.

This clonotype was detected many times. J is TRBJ2-1 and V is TRBV27, with 8 bases matching TRBD2. Germline-derived CDR1 and CDR2 are MNHEY and SMNVEV (reference sequence). This CDR3 comprises 15 residues. The J segment lost 3 bases and the V segment lost 3 bases, leaving 4 bases of the junction unmatched. Written as DNA, the CDR3 is TGTGCCAGCAGTTTCACCGGGACTAGCTACAATGAGCAGTTCTTC. Translation gives CASSFTGTSYNEQFF.

This clonotype was detected many times. The genes are TRBV20-1 and TRBJ1-6; a possible D gene is TRBD1 (6 bases). The V gene's germline CDR1 is DFQATT and CDR2 SNEGSKA (reference sequence). V lost 6 bases to trimming and J lost 9 bases, with 15 bases between them. The CDR3 is made up of 13 amino acids. This CDR3 reads CSANGGKSSPLHF. DNA for the CDR3: TGCAGTGCCAACGGGGGCAAGAGTTCACCCCTCCACTTT.

V gene TRBV20-1 combines with J gene TRBJ1-5; tentative D call: TRBD1 (5 bases). Trimming left V 2 bases short and J 4 bases short, with 6 bases between. Germline V gene sequence: CDR1 DFQATT, CDR2 SNEGSKA (reference sequence). CDR3 length: 12 residues. CDR3 residues: CSARRGNQPQHF. CDR3 nucleotides: TGCAGTGCTAGACGGGGGAATCAGCCCCAGCATTTT.

As concerns this clonotype: It may be a read error: a sequence one base away is much more abundant. The chain recombines TRBV9 with TRBJ1-6, with 8 bases identical to TRBD1. Germline V CDR1 and CDR2: SGDLS, YYNGEE. This CDR3 has 15 residues. The CDR3 loop is CASSRLQGVGSPLNF. The DNA of the CDR3 is TGTGCCAGCAGCAGACTACAGGGGGTAGGATCACCCCTCAACTTT.

Many counts were recorded for this clonotype. The chain has TRBV4-1 and TRBJ1-2; D gene ambiguous. The CDR3 length is 16 residues. Trimming pared 1 base from V and 0 bases from J, leaving 12 bases between. Germline V CDR1 and CDR2: MGHRA, YSYEKL. The CDR3 reads CASSQVRGGSNYGYTF. DNA of the CDR3: TGCGCCAGCAGCCAAGTGAGAGGTGGATCTAACTATGGCTACACCTTC.

This clonotype was counted many times. This sequence joins TRBV12-3 or TRBV12-4 and TRBJ1-5; 8 bases are a match to TRBD1. The V gene end was trimmed by 3 bases and the J gene end by 4 bases; junction bases not matched to a gene: 5. The CDR3 extends over 15 amino acids. The CDR3 sequence is CASSFLTGGNQPQHF. For the CDR3, the DNA is TGTGCCAGCAGTTTTTTAACAGGGGGGAATCAGCCCCAGCATTTT.